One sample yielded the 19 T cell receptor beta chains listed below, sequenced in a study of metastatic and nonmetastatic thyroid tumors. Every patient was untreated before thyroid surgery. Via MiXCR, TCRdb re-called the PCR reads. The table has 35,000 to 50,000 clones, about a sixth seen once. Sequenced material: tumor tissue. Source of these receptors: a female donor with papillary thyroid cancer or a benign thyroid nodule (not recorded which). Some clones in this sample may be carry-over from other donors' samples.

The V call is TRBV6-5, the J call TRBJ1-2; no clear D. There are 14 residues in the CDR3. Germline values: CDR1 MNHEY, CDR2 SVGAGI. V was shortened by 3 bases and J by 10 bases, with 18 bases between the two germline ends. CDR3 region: CASSYTLAGDVYTF. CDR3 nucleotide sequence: TGTGCCAGCAGTTATACTCTGGCAGGTGACGTCTACACCTTC.

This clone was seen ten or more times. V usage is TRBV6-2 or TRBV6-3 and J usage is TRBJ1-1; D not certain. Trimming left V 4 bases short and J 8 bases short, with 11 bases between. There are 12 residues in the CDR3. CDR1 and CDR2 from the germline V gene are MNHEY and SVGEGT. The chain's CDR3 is CASSLPGLEAFF. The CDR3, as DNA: TGTGCCAGCAGTTTGCCAGGCCTCGAAGCTTTCTTT.

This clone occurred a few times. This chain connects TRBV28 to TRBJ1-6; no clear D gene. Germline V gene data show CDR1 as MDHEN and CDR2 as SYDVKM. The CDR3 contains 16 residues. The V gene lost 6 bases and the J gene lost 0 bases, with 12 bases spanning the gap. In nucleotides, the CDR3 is TGTGCCAGCAGACGTACATGTAGCTCCTATAATTCACCCCTCCACTTT. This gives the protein CASRRTCSSYNSPLHF.

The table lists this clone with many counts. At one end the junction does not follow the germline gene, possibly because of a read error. DNA for the CDR3: TGTGCCAGCAGCGAAGGAAGGGCAGATACGCAGTATTTT. Translation: CASSEGRADTQYF. V usage is TRBV6-1 and J usage is TRBJ2-3, with no clear D. This CDR3 comprises 13 residues. Germline CDR1 reads MNHNS; CDR2 reads SASEGT.

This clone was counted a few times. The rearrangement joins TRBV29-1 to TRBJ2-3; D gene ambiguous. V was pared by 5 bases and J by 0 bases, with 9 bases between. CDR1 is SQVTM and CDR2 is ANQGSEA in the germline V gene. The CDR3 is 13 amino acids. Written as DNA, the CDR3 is TGCAGCGTTTTCCCTCATAGCACAGATACGCAGTATTTT. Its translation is CSVFPHSTDTQYF.

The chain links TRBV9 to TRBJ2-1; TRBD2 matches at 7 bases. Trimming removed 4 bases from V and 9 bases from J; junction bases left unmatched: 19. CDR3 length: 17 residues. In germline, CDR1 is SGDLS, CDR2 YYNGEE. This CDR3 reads CASSLLPGAGSSTEQFF. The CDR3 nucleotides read TGTGCCAGCAGCCTACTACCGGGAGCGGGAAGCTCCACTGAGCAGTTCTTC.

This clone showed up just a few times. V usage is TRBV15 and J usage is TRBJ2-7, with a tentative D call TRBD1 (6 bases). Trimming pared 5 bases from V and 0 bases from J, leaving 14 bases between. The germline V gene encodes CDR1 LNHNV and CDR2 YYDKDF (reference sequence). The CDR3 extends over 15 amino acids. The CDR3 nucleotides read TGTGCCACCAGCGTGGGGACACCGATCTCCTACGAGCAGTACTTC. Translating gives CATSVGTPISYEQYF.

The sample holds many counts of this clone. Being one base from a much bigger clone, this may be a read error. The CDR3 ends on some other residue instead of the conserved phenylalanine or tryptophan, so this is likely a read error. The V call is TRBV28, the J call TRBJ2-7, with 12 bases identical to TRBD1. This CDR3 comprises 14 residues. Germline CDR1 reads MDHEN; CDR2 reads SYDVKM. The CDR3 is CASTLRDRGLEQYL. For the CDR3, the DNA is TGTGCCAGCACTTTAAGGGACAGGGGGCTTGAGCAGTACCTC.

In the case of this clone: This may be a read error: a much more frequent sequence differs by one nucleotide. The CDR3 protein is CASIQNSPEAFF. CDR3 in DNA: TGTGCCAGCATCCAGAACAGCCCTGAAGCTTTCTTT. The chain joins TRBV5-6 to TRBJ1-1; D ambiguous. Trimming removed 6 bases at V and 6 bases at J, with 12 bases between. The CDR3 is 12 amino acids. Germline CDR1 and CDR2: SGHDT and YYEEEE.

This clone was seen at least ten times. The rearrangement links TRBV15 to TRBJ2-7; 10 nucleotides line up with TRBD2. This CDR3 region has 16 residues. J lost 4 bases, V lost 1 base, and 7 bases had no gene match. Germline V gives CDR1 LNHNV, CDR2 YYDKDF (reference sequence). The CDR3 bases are TGTGCCACCAGCAGAGGGCGGCCTAGCGGGAGTTACGAGCAGTACTTC. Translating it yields CATSRGRPSGSYEQYF.

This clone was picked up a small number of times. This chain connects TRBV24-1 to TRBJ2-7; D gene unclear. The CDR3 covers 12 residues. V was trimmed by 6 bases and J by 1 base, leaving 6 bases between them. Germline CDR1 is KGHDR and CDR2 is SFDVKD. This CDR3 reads CATSSVSYEQYF. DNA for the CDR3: TGTGCCACCAGTTCTGTGTCCTACGAGCAGTACTTC.

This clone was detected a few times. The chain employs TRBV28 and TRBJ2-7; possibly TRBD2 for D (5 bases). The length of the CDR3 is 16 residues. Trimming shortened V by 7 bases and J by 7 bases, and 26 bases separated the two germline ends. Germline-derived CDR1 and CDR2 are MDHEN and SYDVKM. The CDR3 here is CASTPLTLLSSLEQYF. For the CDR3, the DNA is TGTGCCAGCACGCCTTTAACCCTTCTATCTAGCCTTGAGCAGTACTTC.

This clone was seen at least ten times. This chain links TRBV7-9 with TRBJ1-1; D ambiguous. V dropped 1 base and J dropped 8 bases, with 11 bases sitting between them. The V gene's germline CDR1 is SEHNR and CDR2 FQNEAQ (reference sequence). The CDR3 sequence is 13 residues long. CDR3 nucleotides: TGTGCCAGCAGCTTAGTCGGGGATCGGGAAGCTTTCTTT. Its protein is CASSLVGDREAFF.

CDR3 amino acids: CASSAQGWGYTF. In DNA, the CDR3 is TGTGCCAGCAGTGCCCAGGGCTGGGGCTACACCTTC. The rearrangement links TRBV6-1 to TRBJ1-2; D is perhaps TRBD1 (5 bases). The CDR3 length is 12 residues. V was pared by 4 bases and J by 8 bases, with 11 bases between. Germline V lookup: CDR1 MNHNS, CDR2 SASEGT.

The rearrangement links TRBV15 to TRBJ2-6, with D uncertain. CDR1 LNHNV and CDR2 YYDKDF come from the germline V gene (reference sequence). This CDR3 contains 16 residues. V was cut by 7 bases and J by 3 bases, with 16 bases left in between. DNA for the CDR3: TGTGCCACCATCAAGGCCCCCCCCGATGGGGCCAACGTCCTGACTTTC. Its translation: CATIKAPPDGANVLTF.

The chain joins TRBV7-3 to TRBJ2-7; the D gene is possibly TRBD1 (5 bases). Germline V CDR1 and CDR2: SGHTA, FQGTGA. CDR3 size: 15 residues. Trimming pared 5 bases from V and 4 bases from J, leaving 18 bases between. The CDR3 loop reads CASSRVTWGSYEQYF. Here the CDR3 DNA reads TGTGCCAGCAGCCGGGTCACATGGGGCTCGTACGAGCAGTACTTC.

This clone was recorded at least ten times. The CDR3 sequence is CASSYGRVTGELFF. The CDR3 region has the DNA TGCGCCAGCAGCTACGGCAGGGTCACCGGGGAGCTGTTTTTT. This rearrangement joins TRBV5-1 to TRBJ2-2; perhaps TRBD1 as D (5 bases). CDR3 length equals 14 residues. Germline-derived CDR1 and CDR2 are SGHRS and YFSETQ. V lost 3 bases to trimming and J lost 4 bases, with 10 bases between them.

CDR3 region: CSARDAWDRSSTDTQYF. The CDR3 DNA is TGCAGTGCTAGGGATGCCTGGGACAGGTCGTCCACAGATACGCAGTATTTT. V and J are TRBV20-1 and TRBJ2-3; the match to TRBD1 covers 8 bases. The germline gives CDR1 DFQATT, CDR2 SNEGSKA (reference sequence). The CDR3 spans 17 residues. Trimming removed 3 bases from V and 2 bases from J; junction bases left unmatched: 13.

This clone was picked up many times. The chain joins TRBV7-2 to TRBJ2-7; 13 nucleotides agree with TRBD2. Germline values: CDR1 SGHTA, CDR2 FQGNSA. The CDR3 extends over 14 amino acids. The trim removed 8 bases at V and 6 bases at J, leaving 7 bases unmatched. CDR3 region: CASRLAGGRSEQYF. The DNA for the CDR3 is TGTGCCAGCCGACTAGCGGGAGGACGGTCCGAGCAGTACTTC.